The sequence of this TCR beta chain was determined in a study of tumor-infiltrating lymphocytes in primary liver carcinoma. The germline V gene has CDR1 LGHNA and CDR2 YNFKEQ. There are 16 residues in the CDR3. The V segment lost 0 bases and the J segment 8 bases; nucleotides outside the gene matches: 9. Production of TCR beta cDNA used around 500 ng total RNA together with a constant-region primer. ARM-PCR was slightly modified, and three nested multiplex PCR rounds with it gave rise to the TCR beta libraries. Each of the first two PCR rounds ran around 10 cycles with TRBV1-TRBV30 forward and C-beta reverse primers. TCRdb recomputed calls from the multiplex PCR reads with MiXCR, one row per CDR3 protein. The data hold hundreds of thousands of distinct CDR3 sequences, with 50% to 60% observed a single time. Germline DNA was extracted too, while blood RNA derived from unsorted whole blood.

Specimen: peripheral blood. The sequence derives from a woman aged 25 to 39 with primary liver carcinoma and hepatitis B virus infection. The V gene is TRBV4-2, the J gene TRBJ2-3; 9 nucleotides agree with TRBD2. CDR3 in DNA: TGTGCCAGCAGCCAAGAGGGCGGGAGGGCCAGAGGTACGCAGTATTTT. The encoded protein is CASSQEGGRARGTQYF.